A selection of T cell receptor beta chains follows, all from one sample in a study of blood T cell repertoires in COVID-19. TCRdb's copy holds only in-frame clones and misses some; the assay was immunoSEQ multiplex PCR. Of roughly 170,000 clones in the sample, roughly 80% were seen once. Sequences were obtained from PBMCs or T cells enriched from blood (not recorded which). These receptors came from a woman aged 45-60 years who had recovered from COVID-19. Each CDR3 is given with its conserved first and last residue.

V	CDR3
TRBV11-3	CASSYWERDTQYF
TRBV11-2	CASSSPGTYGELFF
TRBV10-2	CASVDTSDQPQHF
TRBV2	CASSPGTGEQYF
TRBV7-9	CASSPGHSNYGYTF
TRBV27	CASSLGQGYGYTF
TRBV28	CAITAGAEAFF
TRBV29-1	CSVESRDRGYQPQHF
TRBV5-1	CASSEGGFGGSSYNEQFF
TRBV28	CASSWGQAVYGYTF
TRBV28	CASRKGLAGGVGELFF
TRBV19	CASSMNRGANEQFF
TRBV2	CASSREGAWNTGELFF
TRBV11-1	CASSLEEWQFF
TRBV5-1	CASSSGQPGNTIYF
TRBV2	CASSTGRQETQYF
TRBV7-8	CASTPNYAGDTEAFF
TRBV27	CASRAGGASFSYNEQFF
TRBV7-6	CASSLRLTGLAGVYEQFF
TRBV6-2/TRBV6-3	CASSQYGPGRHGYTF
TRBV19	CASSIEGTLNQPQHF
TRBV5-1	CASSLAPTGDRPNEQFF
TRBV27	CASSLTTGDLQPQHF
TRBV4-1	CASSQTSVGEQFF
TRBV18	CASSPRVTGRGTEAFF
TRBV7-2	CASRLAGVTEAFF
TRBV5-1	CASSGLAGNEQFF
TRBV24-1	CATSALEGSGRGTPAGKNIQYF
TRBV4-3	CASSRTLGRGGNEQFF
TRBV15	CATKKDRGMSTEAFF
TRBV6-5	CASSYSSGDSEAFF
TRBV5-1	CASSAGTSGTDTQYF